This record looks at one T cell receptor beta chain sequence and its context. No antigen is known for it. Source study methods: The authors compared patient CD8+ clones larger than 1% against published virus-specific TCRB sequences. Only a few of these clones matched. Sequencing was performed with immunoSEQ multiplex PCR; in TCRdb, only in-frame clones are kept and a portion is missing. V and J calls and clone size come straight from that table; D and trimming were deduced from the DNA. The sample lists around 15,000 clones, about 80% occurring once. This sample stems from a study of somatic mutations in cytotoxic T cells in rheumatoid arthritis. Whole-study context: In some cases, T-cell populations stained with V beta antibodies were flow-sorted at nearly 100% purity, and these included V beta1+ cells sequenced for TCRB.

V trimming: 1 base; J trimming: 3 bases; junction bases outside the gene matches: 5. Germline CDR1 is SGHVS and CDR2 is FNYEAQ. This CDR3 is 16 amino acids long. General study results and limits: Patients with rheumatoid arthritis showed a slight underrepresentation of TRBV07, a finding that was never subjected to any adjustment for multiple comparisons. No age-related increase in CD8+ clonality was seen in healthy controls, but one was seen in rheumatoid arthritis patients.

The source of this sequence is an adult with rheumatoid arthritis. This chain joins TRBV7-6 and TRBJ2-1, with 8 bases identical to TRBD1. Material for sequencing was CD8+ T cells sorted from blood. CDR3: CASSLVLDRDYNEQFF. DNA of the CDR3: TGTGCCAGCAGCTTAGTTTTGGACAGGGACTACAATGAGCAGTTCTTC.